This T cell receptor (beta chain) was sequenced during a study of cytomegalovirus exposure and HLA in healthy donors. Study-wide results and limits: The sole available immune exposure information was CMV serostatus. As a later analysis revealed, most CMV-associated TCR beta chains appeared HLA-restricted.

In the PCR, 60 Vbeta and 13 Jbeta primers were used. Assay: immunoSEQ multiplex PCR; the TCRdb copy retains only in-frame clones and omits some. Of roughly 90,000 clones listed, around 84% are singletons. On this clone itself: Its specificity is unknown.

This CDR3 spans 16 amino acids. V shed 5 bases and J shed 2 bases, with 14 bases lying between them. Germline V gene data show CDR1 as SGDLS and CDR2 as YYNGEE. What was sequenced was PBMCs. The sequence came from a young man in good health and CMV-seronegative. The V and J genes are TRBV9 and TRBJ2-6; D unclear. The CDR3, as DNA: TGTGCCAGCAGTCACACATTGGTGCCTGGGGCCAACGTCCTGACTTTC. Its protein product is CASSHTLVPGANVLTF.